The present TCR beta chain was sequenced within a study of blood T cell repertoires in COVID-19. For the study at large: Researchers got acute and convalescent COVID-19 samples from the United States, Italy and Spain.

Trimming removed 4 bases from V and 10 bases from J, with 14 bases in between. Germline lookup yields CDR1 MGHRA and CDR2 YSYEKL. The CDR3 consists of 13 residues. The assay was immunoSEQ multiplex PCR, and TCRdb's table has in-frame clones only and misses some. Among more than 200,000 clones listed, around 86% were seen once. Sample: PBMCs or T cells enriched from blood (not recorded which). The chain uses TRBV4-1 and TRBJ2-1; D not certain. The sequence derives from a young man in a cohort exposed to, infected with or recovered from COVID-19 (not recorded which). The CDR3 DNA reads TGCGCCAGCAGCCTAAGACTGGCTGGGGAGCAGTTCTTC. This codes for CASSLRLAGEQFF.